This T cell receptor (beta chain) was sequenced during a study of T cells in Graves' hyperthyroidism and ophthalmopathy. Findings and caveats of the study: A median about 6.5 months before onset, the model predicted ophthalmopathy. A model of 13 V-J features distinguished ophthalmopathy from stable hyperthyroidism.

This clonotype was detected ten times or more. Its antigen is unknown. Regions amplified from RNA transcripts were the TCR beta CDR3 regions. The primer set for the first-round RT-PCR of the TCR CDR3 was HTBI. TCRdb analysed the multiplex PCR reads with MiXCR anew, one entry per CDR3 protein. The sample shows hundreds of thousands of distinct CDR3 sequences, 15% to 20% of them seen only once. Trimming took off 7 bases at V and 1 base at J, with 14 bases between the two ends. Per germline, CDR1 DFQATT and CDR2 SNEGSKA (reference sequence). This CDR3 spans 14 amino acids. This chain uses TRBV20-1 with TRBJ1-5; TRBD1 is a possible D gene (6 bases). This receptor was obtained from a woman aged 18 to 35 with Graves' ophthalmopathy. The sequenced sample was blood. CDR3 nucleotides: TGCAGTGGCAGAACAGGGTCGAGCAATCAGCCCCAGCATTTT. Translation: CSGRTGSSNQPQHF.